One sample yielded the 23 T cell receptor beta chains listed below, sequenced in a study of breast tumors, draining lymph nodes, adjacent tissues. TCRdb re-called the multiplex PCR reads through MiXCR, storing one row per CDR3 protein. Among some 53,000 distinct CDR3 sequences listed, around 45% were seen once. The sample taken for sequencing was breast tumor tissue. These receptors all come from a female donor with breast cancer. Some clones in this sample may be carry-over from other donors' samples.

The rearrangement uses TRBV12-3 or TRBV12-4 and TRBJ2-6; the D is unclear. The CDR3 length is 15 residues. The ends were cut back, 1 base at V and 0 bases at J, with 4 bases in the middle. As DNA, the CDR3 is TGTGCCAGCAGTTTAGGGGACTCTGGGGCCAACGTCCTGACTTTC. It is translated as CASSLGDSGANVLTF.

This clonotype was recorded many times. The chain employs TRBV7-9 and TRBJ2-7; no clear D gene. V was clipped by 8 bases and J by 0 bases, with 8 bases between them. This CDR3 is built from 12 residues. Germline CDR1 is SEHNR and CDR2 is FQNEAQ (reference sequence). The CDR3 coding sequence is TGTGCCAGCTCAGATGCCTCCTACGAGCAGTACTTC. Amino acids: CASSDASYEQYF.

This clonotype was seen at least ten times. This may arise from a read error, as a much more abundant clone is one base away. The chain combines TRBV20-1 with TRBJ2-6; the match to TRBD1 covers 9 bases. Per germline, CDR1 DFQATT and CDR2 SNEGSKA (reference sequence). The length of the CDR3 is 16 residues. The CDR3 protein is CSAKDRGFSAANVLTF. The CDR3 coding sequence is TGCAGTGCGAAGGACAGGGGCTTCTCTGCGGCCAACGTCCTGACTTTC.

This clonotype was counted at least ten times. One base away lies a much larger clone, so this may be a sequencing read error. This sequence joins TRBV9 and TRBJ2-5; no definite D call. The CDR3 consists of 14 residues. CDR1 SGDLS and CDR2 YYNGEE come from the germline V gene. The CDR3 sequence is CASSALVGRETQSF. The CDR3, as DNA: TGTGCCAGCAGCGCCCTAGTGGGTCGAGAGACCCAGTCCTTC.

Concerning this clonotype itself: This is likely a read error, given that the CDR3 carries no conserved phenylalanine or tryptophan at its end. Because the CDR3's place on the DNA is in doubt, the DNA is left out and the CDR3 is given as listed by TCRdb. This chain uses TRBV10-3 with TRBJ2-2. The CDR3 is 15 amino acids in total, end residues counted. CDR1 and CDR2 (germline): ENHRY, SYGVKD. CDR3 region: CAISEVTEHRGAVFL.

As for this clonotype: The junction does not match germline at one end; this may be a read error. CDR3 residues: CTSTTSTGYNSPIHF. CDR3 nucleotides: TGTACCAGTACCACCTCGACAGGTTATAATTCACCCATCCACTTT. This chain joins TRBV19 and TRBJ1-6; weak D call: TRBD1 (6 bases). Germline V lookup: CDR1 LNHDA, CDR2 SQIVND (reference sequence). This CDR3 is 15 amino acids long.

Notes on this clonotype: A much larger clone lies a single base off, so this may be a read error. CDR3 nucleotide sequence: TGTGCCAGCTCACCGCAGTGGACTGGGCGAAGCAATCAGCCCCAGCATTTT. This gives the protein CASSPQWTGRSNQPQHF. The chain uses TRBV18 and TRBJ1-5, with unresolved D. Germline V lookup: CDR1 KGHSH, CDR2 LQKENI. V was trimmed by 3 bases and J by 1 base, leaving 16 bases between them. The CDR3 extends over 17 amino acids. The variable domain in full, completed from reference TRBV18 and TRBJ1-5, reads NAGVMQNPRHLVRRRGQEARLRCSPMKGHSHVYWYRQLPEEGLKFMVYLQKENIIDESGMPKERFSAEFPKEGPSILRIQQVVRGDSAAYFCASSPQWTGRSNQPQHFGDGTRLSIL.

Ten or more counts support this clonotype. This chain uses TRBV2 with TRBJ2-3; no clear D. The V end was cut by 4 bases, the J end by 6 bases, with 14 bases between. The CDR3 covers 14 residues. The V gene's germline CDR1 is SNHLY and CDR2 FYNNEI. The CDR3 DNA follows: TGTGCCAGCAGTGCAGCTTTGGCTGGGGATACGCAGTATTTT. Translating gives CASSAALAGDTQYF.

This rearrangement joins TRBV7-2 to TRBJ2-5, with no clear D. The CDR3 covers 13 residues. V was clipped by 5 bases and J by 1 base, with 8 bases between them. CDR1 is SGHTA and CDR2 is FQGNSA in the germline V gene. CDR3 coding DNA: TGTGCCAGCAGCGCCCCGTTCCAAGAGACCCAGTACTTC. It codes for CASSAPFQETQYF.

This clonotype occurred a few times. J is TRBJ2-7 and V is TRBV18, with D unclear. Trimming removed 6 bases at V and 7 bases at J, with 37 bases between. Germline V gives CDR1 KGHSH, CDR2 LQKENI. The CDR3 totals 20 residues. This CDR3 reads CASSAQPAAAYIRLSGEQYF. For the CDR3, the DNA is TGTGCCAGCTCCGCGCAGCCCGCCGCTGCCTATATTCGCCTCTCTGGAGAGCAGTACTTC.

This clonotype has ten or more counts. The chain uses TRBV5-1 and TRBJ1-2; possibly TRBD1 for D (5 bases). Trimming removed 1 base from V and 2 bases from J, with 9 bases in between. The CDR3 is made up of 14 amino acids. Germline-derived CDR1 and CDR2 are SGHRS and YFSETQ. As DNA, the CDR3 is TGCGCCAGCAGCTTGTCTGGGGGAAACTATGGCTACACCTTC. As protein: CASSLSGGNYGYTF.

In regard to this clonotype: Mismatch with germline at one junction end may stem from a read error. The chain carries TRBV9 and TRBJ2-1; 11 bases match TRBD2. The CDR3 runs to 15 residues. The V gene's germline CDR1 is SGDLS and CDR2 YYNGEE. The CDR3 here is CASSARTSGGNEPFF. In DNA, the CDR3 is TGTGCCAGCAGCGCACGAACTAGCGGGGGAAATGAGCCGTTCTTC.

The genes are TRBV7-2 and TRBJ2-2; D might be TRBD1 or TRBD2, each matching 6 bases. The germline V gene has CDR1 SGHTA and CDR2 FQGNSA. CDR3 length: 15 amino acids. Deletions cut 2 bases from V and 7 bases from J, with 14 bases between. CDR3 coding DNA: TGTGCCAGCAGCTTACCGGGGGCCCCCGACGGGGAGCTGTTTTTT. Residues: CASSLPGAPDGELFF.

This clonotype appeared many times. The rearrangement uses TRBV10-3 and TRBJ2-7; tentatively, D is TRBD2 (6 bases). The germline CDR1 and CDR2 sequences are ENHRY and SYGVKD. This CDR3 is 13 amino acids long. With 8 bases removed from V and 3 bases from J, the gap between germline ends came to 14 bases. CDR3 residues: CAIARELIYEQYF. The CDR3 nucleotides are TGTGCCATCGCGCGGGAACTCATCTACGAGCAGTACTTC.

This clonotype was recorded many times. The chain uses TRBV7-2 and TRBJ2-3, with 7 bases that match TRBD2. This CDR3 has 18 residues. Germline V CDR1 and CDR2: SGHTA, FQGNSA. Trimming took 2 bases from V and 3 from J; bases not matched to a gene: 14. Here the CDR3 reads CASSLFGGRADYTDTQYF. As DNA, the CDR3 is TGTGCCAGCAGCTTATTTGGGGGGAGGGCCGACTATACAGATACGCAGTATTTT.

CDR3 DNA: TGTGCCAGCAGCTTGGGGCAGGGGGAGACCCAGTACTTC. This codes for CASSLGQGETQYF. V usage is TRBV11-2 and J usage is TRBJ2-5, with D possibly matching TRBD1 (6 bases). V gave up 3 bases and J gave up 5 bases, with 10 bases separating them. The CDR3 contains 13 residues. CDR1 is SGHAT and CDR2 is FQNNGV in the germline V gene.

This clonotype was found many times. The gene calls are TRBV12-3 or TRBV12-4 and TRBJ2-3, with D possibly matching TRBD2 (6 bases). The CDR3 is 15 residues long. V was clipped by 3 bases and J by 2 bases, with 12 bases between them. The CDR3 protein is CASSFGAGITDTQYF. DNA for the CDR3: TGTGCCAGCAGTTTCGGTGCGGGAATCACAGATACGCAGTATTTT.

At least ten counts were recorded for this clonotype. The chain combines TRBV5-8 with TRBJ2-7, with D perhaps TRBD1 (5 bases). CDR3 length equals 14 residues. Trimming left V 2 bases short and J 3 bases short, with 12 bases between. The germline V gene has CDR1 SGHTS and CDR2 YDEGEE. The chain's CDR3 is CASSLGEYDYEQYF. CDR3 nucleotide sequence: TGTGCCAGCAGCTTAGGGGAATACGACTACGAGCAGTACTTC.

On this clonotype: A much larger clone differs from this one at a single base, so this may be a read error. The chain recombines TRBV20-1 with TRBJ2-1, with D possibly matching TRBD2 (6 bases). This CDR3 spans 11 amino acids. Germline V lookup: CDR1 DFQATT, CDR2 SNEGSKA (reference sequence). CDR3 in amino acids: CNALAYNEQSF. The CDR3 DNA reads TGCAATGCCCTAGCGTATAATGAGCAGTCCTTC.

This sequence joins TRBV6-5 and TRBJ1-4, with 10 nucleotides matching TRBD1. The CDR3 sequence is 14 residues long. Germline V gives CDR1 MNHEY, CDR2 SVGAGI. V was pared by 2 bases and J by 6 bases, with 0 bases of the junction left unmatched. The CDR3 sequence is CASSYGTGDEKLFF. The CDR3 DNA reads TGTGCCAGCAGTTACGGGACAGGGGATGAAAAACTGTTTTTT.

This clonotype showed up many times. This chain connects TRBV6-5 to TRBJ1-2; unclear D gene. Germline V gives CDR1 MNHEY, CDR2 SVGAGI. V lost 2 bases and J 3 bases, leaving 10 bases between the germline ends. The CDR3 length is 14 residues. The CDR3, as DNA: TGTGCCAGCAGTTACAACCGGCGGGACTATGGCTACACCTTC. Its translation: CASSYNRRDYGYTF.

This chain joins TRBV7-9 and TRBJ2-7; 14 positions match TRBD2. CDR3 length: 16 amino acids. Looked up from germline, CDR1 is SEHNR and CDR2 is FQNEAQ (reference sequence). The ends lost 5 bases at V and 4 bases at J; junction bases unmatched: 7. This CDR3 reads CASSSYGTSGSYEQYF. The CDR3 DNA is TGTGCCAGCAGCAGCTACGGGACTAGCGGGAGTTACGAGCAGTACTTC.

A note on this clonotype: This is likely a read error, given that the CDR3 carries no conserved phenylalanine or tryptophan at its end. No DNA is shown, since the ends of the CDR3 on it are uncertain; the CDR3 is the one TCRdb lists. This CDR3 reads CASSGGIKQGTTYEQYS. The chain employs TRBV5-1 and TRBJ2-7; TRBD2 is taken as the D call from the table, unchecked against the DNA. The CDR3 region is 17 residues in length, termini included. Germline CDR1 SGHRS, CDR2 YFSETQ.